Below are 9 T cell receptor beta chains sequenced from a single sample in a study of T-cell memory formation after mild COVID-19. TCRdb recomputed calls from the 5' RACE reads with MiXCR, one row per CDR3 protein. This table has 400,000 to 450,000 distinct CDR3 sequences, more than 15% appearing once. The sample was PBMCs or a T cell subset sorted from them (not recorded which). The source is a man younger than 35 who had mild COVID-19 (a few samples of this study predate the infection). Cell type and time point are not known.

This clonotype was seen many times. This chain joins TRBV7-6 and TRBJ2-7; D remains ambiguous. This CDR3 is built from 14 residues. CDR1 SGHVS and CDR2 FNYEAQ come from the germline V gene. The V and J ends lost 0 bases and 4 bases respectively, with 10 bases between them. The CDR3 loop is CASSLAGLGYEQYF. CDR3 coding DNA: TGTGCCAGCAGCTTAGCCGGGTTAGGATACGAGCAGTACTTC.

V gene TRBV3-1 combines with J gene TRBJ1-1, with D unclear. The V end was cut by 3 bases, the J end by 10 bases, with 15 bases between. CDR3 size: 13 residues. Per germline, CDR1 LGHDT and CDR2 YNNKEL (reference sequence). The CDR3 DNA reads as TGTGCCAGCAGCCAGGCTCGGCGTCCTGGAGCTTTCTTT. Translation gives CASSQARRPGAFF.

The CDR3 reads CASSLIDRLNTEAFF. Written as DNA, the CDR3 is TGCGCCAGCAGCCTGATCGACAGATTGAACACTGAAGCTTTCTTT. The chain combines TRBV5-1 with TRBJ1-1; a weak D match, TRBD1 (5 bases). The CDR3 spans 15 residues. Per germline, CDR1 SGHRS and CDR2 YFSETQ. Trimming shortened V by 4 bases and J by 0 bases, and 13 bases separated the two germline ends.

This chain joins TRBV2 and TRBJ1-2; D is unresolved. Per the germline V gene, CDR1 is SNHLY and CDR2 is FYNNEI. This CDR3 is built from 11 residues. V gave up 7 bases and J gave up 8 bases, with 11 bases separating them. CDR3 DNA sequence: TGTGCCAGCACCGAACTCTGGGGCTACACCTTC. This sequence encodes CASTELWGYTF.

The J gene is TRBJ1-1, the V gene TRBV25-1; D not certain. Trimming pared 5 bases from V and 3 bases from J, leaving 10 bases between. Germline CDR1 MGHDK, CDR2 SYGVNS. The CDR3 extends over 13 amino acids. The CDR3 is CASSPLEDTEAFF. CDR3 nucleotides: TGTGCCAGCAGTCCCCTCGAGGACACTGAAGCTTTCTTT.

The rearrangement uses TRBV7-2 and TRBJ2-3; D may be TRBD1 (5 bases). V lost 1 base, J lost 0 bases, and 11 bases lay in between. This CDR3 has 16 residues. The germline gives CDR1 SGHTA, CDR2 FQGNSA. The CDR3 region has the DNA TGTGCCAGCAGCTTAGGGACAATACCTAGCACAGATACGCAGTATTTT. It specifies CASSLGTIPSTDTQYF.

This clonotype has just a few counts. The chain carries TRBV6-6 and TRBJ1-4, with unresolved D. Trimming took 2 bases from V and 3 from J, leaving 10 bases between them. Germline V CDR1 and CDR2: MNHNY, SVGAGI (reference sequence). The CDR3 loop spans 15 amino acids. The CDR3 nucleotides are TGTGCCAGCAGTTACGACCGGGGTTCTAATGAAAAACTGTTTTTT. Translated, it gives CASSYDRGSNEKLFF.

The V call is TRBV7-9, the J call TRBJ1-1; D gene unclear. Germline CDR1 is SEHNR and CDR2 is FQNEAQ (reference sequence). V lost 5 bases, J lost 4 bases, and 17 bases lay in between. CDR3 size: 15 residues. The CDR3 spells CASSTLGWAGTEAFF. CDR3 coding DNA: TGTGCCAGCAGCACGTTGGGATGGGCCGGCACTGAAGCTTTCTTT.

The chain couples TRBV12-3 or TRBV12-4 to TRBJ1-6; the D gene is possibly TRBD1 (6 bases). Between the trimmed V and J ends, which lost 2 bases and 10 bases, there was a span of 12 bases. The CDR3 is 14 residues long. CDR3 region: CASSLNRENSPLHF. CDR3 nucleotides: TGTGCCAGCAGTTTAAACAGGGAGAACTCACCCCTCCACTTT.